This T cell receptor (beta chain) was recovered during a study of read filtering for tumor transcriptome and immune sequencing. At least ten counts were recorded for this clonotype. Its cognate antigen is unknown. The V and J ends lost 5 bases and 6 bases, in that order; junction bases with no gene match: 11. Germline assignment: CDR1 SQVTM and CDR2 ANQGSEA. The CDR3 sequence is 14 residues long. Every patient had bone marrow sampled while the disease was active. General study findings and limits: IR-seq captured clonotypes deeper and more reliably than RNA-seq. The sorted CD138-negative fraction was a mixed bone marrow immune population, not purified T cells.

Molecular barcoded adaptors covering alpha/delta and beta/gamma chains were used on approximately 440 ng RNA. TCRdb re-analysed the reads in MiXCR, keeping a single row per CDR3 protein. The sample consists of around 140,000 distinct CDR3 sequences, about 13% of them appearing once. The source material was a population of CD138-negative cells sorted from bone marrow. V usage is TRBV29-1 and J usage is TRBJ2-7, with 9 bases identical to TRBD2. The sequence derives from a donor at least 40 years old with multiple myeloma. The chain's CDR3 is CSVRSSGGGGEQYF. The DNA for the CDR3 is TGCAGCGTTCGGAGTAGCGGGGGTGGGGGCGAGCAGTACTTC.